The 16 T cell receptor beta chains presented below share a single source sample, sequenced in a study of blood T cells in healthy people across ages. Using a J-beta primer mix together with a sample-barcoded 5' primer, a second PCR was run for roughly 6 to 11 cycles. Each CDR3 protein is one row after TCRdb ran MiXCR on the 5' RACE reads. The table shows roughly 900,000 distinct CDR3 sequences, with more than 25% occurring only once. Material for sequencing was blood. The receptor source for this set is a woman of 80 years or more in good health.

Turning to this clonotype: The junction and the germline gene differ at one end; a read error may be behind it. V gene TRBV13 combines with J gene TRBJ2-7, with 9 bases lining up with TRBD1. The CDR3 has 17 amino acids. Germline CDR1 reads PRHDT; CDR2 reads FYEKMQ (reference sequence). The CDR3 region is CTSSLWDRDGYLGEQYF. The CDR3 DNA reads TGTACCAGCAGCTTATGGGACAGGGACGGCTACCTGGGCGAGCAGTACTTC.

About this clonotype: This may be a read error, as it is one base from a much larger clone. This rearrangement joins TRBV12-3 or TRBV12-4 to TRBJ2-3, with a tentative D call TRBD2 (5 bases). The CDR3 contains 15 residues. The CDR3 loop reads CASSLSGLPTDAQYF. Written as DNA, the CDR3 is TGTGCCAGCAGTTTGTCAGGACTGCCAACAGATGCGCAGTATTTT.

The chain has TRBV7-2 and TRBJ2-7, with D possibly being TRBD1 (6 bases). The V gene's germline CDR1 is SGHTA and CDR2 FQGNSA. The CDR3 is 13 amino acids. V lost 5 bases to trimming and J lost 3 bases, with 11 bases between them. CDR3 bases: TGTGCCAGCAGCCGGCAGGGGAACTACGAGCAGTACTTC. Its protein is CASSRQGNYEQYF. Using reference TRBV7-2 and TRBJ2-7 for the parts outside the CDR3, the full variable domain is GAGVSQSPSNKVTEKGKDVELRCDPISGHTALYWYRQSLGQGLEFLIYFQGNSAPDKSGLPSDRFSAERTGGSVSTLTIQRTQQEDSAVYLCASSRQGNYEQYFGPGTRLTVT.

This clonotype was counted many times. The chain couples TRBV6-2 or TRBV6-3 to TRBJ2-6; no definite D call. Germline V gene sequence: CDR1 MNHEY, CDR2 SVGEGT. Trimming cost V 8 bases and J 5 bases, with 7 bases left between them. CDR3 length equals 12 residues. The CDR3 bases are TGTGCCAGCGCCCTAAGGGCCAACGTCCTGACTTTC. Protein sequence: CASALRANVLTF.

This clonotype was observed many times. The J gene is TRBJ1-1, the V gene TRBV12-3 or TRBV12-4, with 7 bases identical to TRBD1. J was trimmed by 10 bases and V by 7 bases; bases with no gene match: 15. The CDR3 totals 14 residues. The CDR3 protein is CASITSAGRGGAFF. The CDR3 DNA sequence: TGTGCCAGCATAACCTCCGCTGGCAGGGGGGGAGCTTTCTTT.

In the case of this clonotype: A clone one base away is much larger, so this may be a read error. This rearrangement joins TRBV11-2 to TRBJ2-4; possible D gene TRBD2, 6 bases. Germline loops: CDR1 SGHAT, CDR2 FQNNGV. V was clipped by 5 bases and J by 13 bases, with 24 bases between them. There are 15 residues in the CDR3. CDR3 loop: CASSPPRGVYNEQYF. DNA of the CDR3: TGTGCCAGCAGCCCCCCCCGCGGGGTATACAATGAGCAGTACTTC.

This clonotype has at least ten counts. The chain couples TRBV6-5 to TRBJ2-5; perhaps TRBD1 as D (6 bases). Per germline, CDR1 MNHEY and CDR2 SVGAGI. V was trimmed by 6 bases and J by 4 bases, leaving 15 bases between them. The CDR3 is made up of 14 amino acids. The chain's CDR3 is CASRPGGGPETQYF. The CDR3 region has the DNA TGTGCCAGCAGGCCTGGTGGGGGCCCAGAGACCCAGTACTTC.

This clonotype was counted ten times or more. V usage is TRBV6-6 and J usage is TRBJ2-3; D not certain. CDR1 and CDR2 from the germline V gene are MNHNY and SVGAGI (reference sequence). The V end was cut by 10 bases, the J end by 2 bases, with 19 bases between. This CDR3 is 15 amino acids long. CDR3 in amino acids: CATKAEPFITDTQYF. For the CDR3, the DNA is TGTGCCACGAAGGCGGAACCGTTCATCACAGATACGCAGTATTTT.

The chain uses TRBV19 and TRBJ2-1; TRBD1 is a possible D gene (6 bases). CDR1 LNHDA and CDR2 SQIVND come from the germline V gene (reference sequence). The CDR3 loop spans 14 amino acids. The V and J ends lost 0 bases and 12 bases respectively, with 15 bases between them. The CDR3 nucleotides are TGTGCCAGTAGTATAGATACCGCAGGGGTAGTGCAGTTCTTC. Protein: CASSIDTAGVVQFF.

The chain is built from TRBV4-3 and TRBJ1-1; D remains unclear. Germline CDR1 and CDR2: LGHNA and YSLEER. The CDR3 sequence is 14 residues long. The germline V and J ends were trimmed by 0 bases and 3 bases, with 8 bases remaining between them. CDR3 coding DNA: TGCGCCAGCAGCCAAGAGGGTACCGACACTGAAGCTTTCTTT. The encoded protein is CASSQEGTDTEAFF.

Points on this clonotype: A much larger clone differs from this one at a single base, so this may be a read error. This sequence joins TRBV12-3 or TRBV12-4 and TRBJ2-3; TRBD2 agrees at 9 bases. The CDR3 sequence is 16 residues long. Trimming at V came to 6 bases and at J to 4 bases, leaving 11 bases not matched to a gene. Written as DNA, the CDR3 is TGTGCCAGCAGGGTTAAGCGGGGGGCAAGCGCAGATACGCAGTATTTT. This sequence encodes CASRVKRGASADTQYF.

In this sample, this clonotype turned up many times. The V call is TRBV5-1, the J call TRBJ2-3; D may be TRBD2 (7 bases). The V end lost 7 bases, the J end lost 0 bases, and 15 bases lay between the germline ends. Germline CDR1 SGHRS, CDR2 YFSETQ. The CDR3 is 15 residues long. The DNA of the CDR3 is TGCGCCAGCCTCATCGGGGGGCACAGCACAGATACGCAGTATTTT. This codes for CASLIGGHSTDTQYF. The full variable domain, in which reference TRBV5-1 and TRBJ2-3 provide the parts outside the CDR3, is KAGVTQTPRYLIKTRGQQVTLSCSPISGHRSVSWYQQTPGQGLQFLFEYFSETQRNKGNFPGRFSGRQFSNSRSEMNVSTLELGDSALYLCASLIGGHSTDTQYFGPGTRLTVL.

This clonotype turned up a few times. This chain joins TRBV6-5 and TRBJ1-1; the D gene is possibly TRBD1 (6 bases). Germline V gene data show CDR1 as MNHEY and CDR2 as SVGAGI. With 2 bases removed from V and 10 bases from J, the gap between germline ends came to 17 bases. The CDR3 runs 14 residues. The CDR3, as DNA: TGTGCCAGCAGTTACGGGACTGCGGGCAGGGGAGCTTTCTTT. This translates into CASSYGTAGRGAFF.

This sequence joins TRBV12-3 or TRBV12-4 and TRBJ2-5; no clear D gene. The CDR3 contains 16 residues. V gave up 5 bases and J gave up 7 bases, with 23 bases separating them. The CDR3 loop is CASSTREGVGLWTQYF. CDR3 coding DNA: TGTGCCAGCAGTACGAGAGAAGGAGTAGGTTTGTGGACCCAGTACTTC.

This clonotype was recorded at least ten times. The chain has TRBV28 and TRBJ2-3, with TRBD2 as a possible D gene (5 bases). Germline V gene data show CDR1 as MDHEN and CDR2 as SYDVKM. Trimming cost V 4 bases and J 9 bases, with 20 bases left between them. This CDR3 comprises 15 residues. The CDR3: CASSSSAGLAGTQYF. The CDR3 nucleotides read TGTGCCAGCAGTTCATCTGCGGGTCTAGCCGGAACGCAGTATTTT.

As regards this clonotype: An end of the junction does not agree with germline; a read error may underlie this. The V and J genes are TRBV7-2 and TRBJ1-6, with 8 bases identical to TRBD1. This CDR3 contains 14 residues. Germline V gene data show CDR1 as SGHTA and CDR2 as FQGNSA. The CDR3 DNA reads as TGTGCCAGCAGCTACGGACAGGGCGGCTCACCCCCCCACTTT. Its translation is CASSYGQGGSPPHF.